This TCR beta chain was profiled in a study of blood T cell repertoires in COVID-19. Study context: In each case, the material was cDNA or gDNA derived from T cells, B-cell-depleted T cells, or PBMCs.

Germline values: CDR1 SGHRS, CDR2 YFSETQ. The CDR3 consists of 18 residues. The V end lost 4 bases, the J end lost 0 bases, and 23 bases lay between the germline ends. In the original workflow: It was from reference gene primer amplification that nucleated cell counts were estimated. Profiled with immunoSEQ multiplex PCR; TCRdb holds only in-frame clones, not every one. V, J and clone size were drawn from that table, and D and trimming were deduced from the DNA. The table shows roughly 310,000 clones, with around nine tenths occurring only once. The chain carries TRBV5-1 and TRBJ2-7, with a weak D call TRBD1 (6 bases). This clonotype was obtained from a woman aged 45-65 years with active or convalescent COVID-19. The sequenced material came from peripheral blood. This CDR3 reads CASSRTHSNGGGSYEQYF. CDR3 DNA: TGCGCCAGCAGCCGGACACACTCCAATGGGGGCGGCTCCTACGAGCAGTACTTC.